The clone carrying this T cell receptor beta chain showed up many times. Its target is unknown. This record comes from a study of identical twins. General study results and limits: Invariant MAIT and iNKT cells may have partly biased zero-insertion analyses. Models predicted too little out-of-frame TCR alpha sharing in monozygotic twins. Out-of-frame beta sequences exhibited a weaker degree of excess twin sharing. The same donors were not followed; conclusions instead depended on cross-sectional statistical analysis.

TCRdb analysed the 5' RACE reads with MiXCR anew, one entry per CDR3 protein. The data contain around 530,000 distinct CDR3 sequences, roughly 15% of them singletons. This CDR3 comprises 14 residues. Between the trimmed V and J ends, which lost 1 base and 0 bases, there was a span of 6 bases. CDR1 is SGHTA and CDR2 is FQGNSA in the germline V gene. The same sample was also used in a study of yellow fever vaccine responses in identical twins.

The origin of this receptor is a woman aged 18-29 years in good health. The rearrangement joins TRBV7-2 to TRBJ1-1; D not certain. Source material: CD4+ T cells sorted from blood. CDR3 coding DNA: TGTGCCAGCAGCTTAGTCGGTCTGAACACTGAAGCTTTCTTT. This sequence encodes CASSLVGLNTEAFF.